This T cell receptor beta chain was recovered during a study of monozygotic twins with inflammatory bowel disease. Overall study results and limits: Background noise in patient repertoires may stem from differing immunosuppressive treatments. The study supported no single strong signal or clonotype linked to IBD.

For this clonotype: The antigen is unknown.

The authors used around 3,800 ng of total RNA per TCR library. The template-switching step introduced UMIs that carried a 6-nucleotide sample barcode. TCRdb re-called the 5' RACE reads; one entry per CDR3 protein, DNA not given. The sample's table shows over 150,000 distinct CDR3 sequences. This sequence originates from a human donor with ulcerative colitis or Crohn's disease, or a healthy co-twin of an affected twin (not recorded which). Sequenced: blood.

CDR3 sequence reads: CASSLDGLGGREQFF. J is TRBJ2-1 and V is TRBV11-2; checking the TCRdb D call of TRBD2 is not possible without DNA. Germline V gives CDR1 SGHAT, CDR2 FQNNGV. The CDR3 is 15 residues long.